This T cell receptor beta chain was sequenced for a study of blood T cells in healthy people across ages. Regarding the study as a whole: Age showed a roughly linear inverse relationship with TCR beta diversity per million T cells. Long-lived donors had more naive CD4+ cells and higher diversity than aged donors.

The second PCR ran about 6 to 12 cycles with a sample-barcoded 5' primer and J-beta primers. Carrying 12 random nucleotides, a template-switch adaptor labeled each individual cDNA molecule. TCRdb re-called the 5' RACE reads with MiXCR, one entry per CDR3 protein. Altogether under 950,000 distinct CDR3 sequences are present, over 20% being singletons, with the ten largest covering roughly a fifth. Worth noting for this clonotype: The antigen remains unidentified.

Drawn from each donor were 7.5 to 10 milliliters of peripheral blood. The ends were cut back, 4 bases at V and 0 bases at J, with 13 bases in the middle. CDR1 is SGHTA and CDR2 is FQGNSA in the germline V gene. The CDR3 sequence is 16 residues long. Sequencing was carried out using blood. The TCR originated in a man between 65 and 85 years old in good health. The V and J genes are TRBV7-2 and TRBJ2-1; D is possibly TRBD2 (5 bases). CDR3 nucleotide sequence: TGTGCCAGCAGCTCAGCAATAGCGACCTCCTACAATGAGCAGTTCTTC. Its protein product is CASSSAIATSYNEQFF.